This T cell receptor (beta chain) was identified in a study of T cell responses to AZD1222 COVID-19 vaccine. About the research overall: Whether given at about 4 or about 12 weeks, second doses were pooled. General observations from the study: Possibly, clonal diversity was underestimated; donors were largely white British and included more females. Baseline seropositives among AZD1222 recipients totaled only 5 to 7.

This CDR3 region has 15 residues. Germline V gene data show CDR1 as KGHSH and CDR2 as LQKENI. The V end was cut by 6 bases, the J end by 8 bases, with 20 bases between. Profiling relied on immunoSEQ multiplex PCR, and the TCRdb table lists in-frame clones only, not all of them. Seen here are some 150,000 clones, around 89% observed once, and the top ten hold 2.2%. Concerning this clone: As yet, its antigen is unknown.

This specimen was peripheral blood, taken on day 0 of AZD1222 vaccination. The rearrangement joins TRBV18 to TRBJ2-1; tentative D call: TRBD1 (5 bases). The origin of this receptor is an adult in good health. CDR3 sequence: CASSPAARGSDEQFF. CDR3 nucleotide sequence: TGTGCCAGCTCCCCTGCGGCTAGGGGCTCCGATGAGCAGTTCTTC.